A selection of T cell receptor beta chains follows, all from one sample in a study of T-cell memory formation after mild COVID-19. MiXCR, run by TCRdb on the 5' RACE reads, gives a single entry per CDR3 protein. The table lists 300,000 to 350,000 distinct CDR3 sequences, roughly an eighth of them singletons. The sequenced material came from PBMCs or a T cell subset sorted from them (not recorded which). These receptors were obtained from a young man who had mild COVID-19 (a few samples of this study predate the infection). Cell type and time point are not known. Each CDR3 is given with its conserved first and last residue. The D gene is left open where the match is weak. Clone size is not always given. Where it is, it says once, few, many or a class for expanded clones.

d_gene,v_gene,abundance,j_gene,CDR3nt,CDR3aa
TRBD1,TRBV13,few,TRBJ2-7,TGTGCCAGCAGCTTAGGACAGGGGGCATTTACTGTGCAGTACTTC,CASSLGQGAFTVQYF
-,TRBV5-1,-,TRBJ2-7,TGCGCCAGCAGCTTCACAGGGCAGGCTAAATCCTACGAGCAGTACTTC,CASSFTGQAKSYEQYF
TRBD2,TRBV5-1,many,TRBJ2-3,TGCGCCAGCAGGTCGTTAGCGGGGAGCACAGATACGCAGTATTTT,CASRSLAGSTDTQYF
TRBD2,TRBV7-3,-,TRBJ2-3,TGTGCCAGCAGCGAGCGGGGGGGGGATACGCAGTATTTT,CASSERGGDTQYF
-,TRBV11-2,-,TRBJ1-1,TGTGCCAGCAGCTTCCGGACTGCGACTGAAGCTTTCTTT,CASSFRTATEAFF
-,TRBV20-1,-,TRBJ1-6,TGCAGTGCACCCGCGCGGGATTATAATTCACCCCTCCACTTT,CSAPARDYNSPLHF
-,TRBV5-5,many,TRBJ1-1,TGTGCCAGCAGCTCGTTACAGATTATGAACACTGAAGCTTTCTTT,CASSSLQIMNTEAFF
-,TRBV15,-,TRBJ1-3,TGTGCCACCAGCAGAGATCCCACTACCTCTGGAAACACCATATATTTT,CATSRDPTTSGNTIYF
TRBD2,TRBV12-3/TRBV12-4,-,TRBJ2-3,TGTGCCAGCACGTTAGCGGGGGACTTCACAGATACGCAGTATTTT,CASTLAGDFTDTQYF
-,TRBV3-1,-,TRBJ2-3,TGTGCCAGCAGCCAAGTCTTCATGGAATGGGCAGATACGCAGTATTTT,CASSQVFMEWADTQYF
-,TRBV11-3,few,TRBJ2-3,TGTGCCAGCAGCTCAACCAGGCCCCCGGATACGCAGTATTTT,CASSSTRPPDTQYF
TRBD1,TRBV12-3/TRBV12-4,few,TRBJ1-2,TGTGCCAGCAGTAGCTACACAGGGGGCGCCTATGGCTACACCTTC,CASSSYTGGAYGYTF
TRBD1,TRBV29-1,few,TRBJ2-3,TGCAGCGTTGAAGTATGGGACAGCTTCACAGATACGCAGTATTTT,CSVEVWDSFTDTQYF
-,TRBV5-5,few,TRBJ2-1,TGTGCCAGCAGCCGCAGTTTCGATGAGCAGTTCTTC,CASSRSFDEQFF
-,TRBV5-5,-,TRBJ2-1,TGTGCCAGCCACCCTTGGGGGGCTCGGCGGGAGCAGTTCTTC,CASHPWGARREQFF
-,TRBV6-5,-,TRBJ1-1,TGTGCCGCCAGGGGACCCTGGAAGACTGAAGCTTTCTTT,CAARGPWKTEAFF
TRBD2,TRBV20-1,few,TRBJ2-1,TGCAGTGCTAGAGATGCCAGCGGGGGGGCTGGGAATGAGCAGTTCTTC,CSARDASGGAGNEQFF